The 21 T cell receptor beta chains listed next were all sequenced from one sample in a study of blood T cell repertoires in COVID-19. The method was immunoSEQ multiplex PCR; TCRdb's version includes in-frame clones alone and lacks a portion of them. The table shows 100,000 or so clones, with 81% occurring only once. The sequencing sample was made of peripheral blood. These receptors all come from a woman between 65 and 79 years old with acute or convalescent COVID-19.

This chain connects TRBV11-2 to TRBJ2-7; D is unclear. Trimming pared 5 bases from V and 7 bases from J, leaving 15 bases between. This CDR3 has 13 amino acids. Germline assignment: CDR1 SGHAT and CDR2 FQNNGV. The CDR3 region has the DNA TGTGCCAGCAGCGCTAATAACGTCAATGAGCAGTACTTC. Its translation is CASSANNVNEQYF.

V is TRBV5-1 and J is TRBJ2-5, with TRBD1 matching over 9 bases. CDR3 size: 14 residues. V shed 2 bases, J shed 3 bases, and the junction held 2 bases outside the gene matches. Germline V CDR1 and CDR2: SGHRS, YFSETQ. CDR3 bases: TGCGCCAGCAGCTTTGGACAGGGGAAAGAGACCCAGTACTTC. This encodes CASSFGQGKETQYF.

The rearrangement links TRBV6-2 or TRBV6-3 to TRBJ2-1; TRBD1 matches at 9 bases. Germline V gene data show CDR1 as MNHEY and CDR2 as SVGEGT. J was trimmed by 7 bases and V by 5 bases; bases with no gene match: 6. This CDR3 region has 14 residues. Written as DNA, the CDR3 is TGTGCCAGCAGTAAAGGGACAGGGAATAATGAGCAGTTCTTC. Translating gives CASSKGTGNNEQFF.

This rearrangement joins TRBV5-1 to TRBJ1-5, with D possibly TRBD1 on 6 matching bases. Germline values: CDR1 SGHRS, CDR2 YFSETQ. V lost 0 bases, J lost 9 bases, and 16 bases lay in between. This CDR3 region has 15 residues. This CDR3 reads CASSLAGAISGPQHF. CDR3 DNA: TGCGCCAGCAGCTTGGCAGGGGCCATCTCCGGGCCCCAGCATTTT.

The chain joins TRBV5-4 to TRBJ2-3; D call uncertain. This CDR3 is 14 amino acids long. CDR1 and CDR2 (germline): SGHNT, YYREEE (reference sequence). The V end lost 4 bases, the J end lost 0 bases, and 9 bases lay between the germline ends. CDR3 nucleotides: TGTGCCAGCAGCCCGAGGCCTAGCACAGATACGCAGTATTTT. Residues: CASSPRPSTDTQYF.

This chain links TRBV7-2 with TRBJ2-3, with 11 nucleotides matching TRBD2. This CDR3 contains 16 residues. Germline V lookup: CDR1 SGHTA, CDR2 FQGNSA. V lost 5 bases and J lost 2; bases outside the gene matches: 6. CDR3 region: CASSRGLAVYTDTQYF. In nucleotides, the CDR3 is TGTGCCAGCAGCAGGGGACTAGCGGTCTACACAGATACGCAGTATTTT.

V and J are TRBV7-9 and TRBJ1-2; 8 bases line up with TRBD1. Germline assignment: CDR1 SEHNR and CDR2 FQNEAQ (reference sequence). With V trimmed by 3 bases and J by 2 bases, 11 bases remained unmatched. The CDR3 sequence is 17 residues long. The chain's CDR3 is CASSFDQGRQGNYGYTF. The DNA of the CDR3 is TGTGCCAGCAGCTTTGACCAAGGGAGACAGGGGAACTATGGCTACACCTTC.

This clone occurred a few times. CDR3: CASSLGQGPYEQYF. CDR3 DNA: TGTGCCAGCAGTTTGGGACAGGGCCCCTACGAGCAGTACTTC. The chain uses TRBV27 and TRBJ2-7; TRBD1 agrees at 9 bases. The CDR3 is 14 residues long. Unmatched junction bases numbered 2, after V lost 3 bases and J lost 2 bases. Germline lookup yields CDR1 MNHEY and CDR2 SMNVEV (reference sequence).

V and J are TRBV5-4 and TRBJ1-2; possible D gene TRBD1, 6 bases. From germline, CDR1 is SGHNT and CDR2 YYREEE (reference sequence). CDR3 size: 12 residues. V lost 3 bases, J lost 8 bases, and 11 bases lay in between. Here the CDR3 reads CASSSQGWGYTF. The CDR3 region has the DNA TGTGCCAGCAGCTCCCAGGGGTGGGGCTACACCTTC.

This clone has just one count. The V gene is TRBV18, the J gene TRBJ2-5; TRBD1 might be the D (6 bases). Germline CDR1 and CDR2: KGHSH and LQKENI. There are 13 residues in the CDR3. The V end lost 2 bases, the J end lost 5 bases, and 9 bases lay between the germline ends. This CDR3 is CASSPGRGETQYF. As DNA, the CDR3 is TGTGCCAGCTCACCAGGCAGGGGTGAGACCCAGTACTTC.

This clone was seen just once. The rearrangement uses TRBV7-9 and TRBJ2-1, with a weak D call TRBD2 (5 bases). The germline V gene encodes CDR1 SEHNR and CDR2 FQNEAQ (reference sequence). V was clipped by 4 bases and J by 0 bases, with 19 bases between them. The CDR3 length is 18 residues. CDR3: CASSSSLLPGSSYNEQFF. The DNA for the CDR3 is TGTGCCAGCAGCTCCAGCCTTCTACCGGGGAGCTCCTACAATGAGCAGTTCTTC.

V gene TRBV6-5 combines with J gene TRBJ1-1; D gene uncertain. Deletions cut 6 bases from V and 3 bases from J, with 11 bases between. CDR3 length: 13 residues. From germline, CDR1 is MNHEY and CDR2 SVGAGI. The CDR3 DNA is TGTGCCAGCAGGGGTTCAGGATACACTGAAGCTTTCTTT. It specifies CASRGSGYTEAFF.

V is TRBV18 and J is TRBJ2-1, with 14 bases aligning to TRBD2. The CDR3 extends over 17 amino acids. Germline V lookup: CDR1 KGHSH, CDR2 LQKENI. The V segment lost 4 bases and the J segment 4 bases; nucleotides outside the gene matches: 6. CDR3 loop: CASSRGTSGSGYNEQFF. CDR3 coding DNA: TGTGCCAGCTCACGCGGGACTAGCGGGAGTGGATACAATGAGCAGTTCTTC.

The chain couples TRBV12-3 or TRBV12-4 to TRBJ1-1; no firm D call. Between the trimmed V and J ends, which lost 2 bases and 0 bases, there was a span of 4 bases. The CDR3 is 13 amino acids. This CDR3 is CASSLSLNTEAFF. The CDR3 DNA is TGTGCCAGCAGTTTAAGCTTGAACACTGAAGCTTTCTTT.

This chain uses TRBV3-1 (or the pseudogene TRBV3-2) with TRBJ2-7; TRBD1 matches 7 bases. Germline V CDR1 and CDR2: LGHDT, YNNKEL (reference sequence). There are 15 residues in the CDR3. Germline trimming cut 4 bases from V and 0 bases from J; bases unmatched to any gene: 6. The CDR3 is CASSPRDRASYEQYF. The CDR3 coding sequence is TGTGCCAGCAGCCCCCGGGACAGAGCCTCCTACGAGCAGTACTTC.

The chain combines TRBV27 with TRBJ1-1, with no clear D. This CDR3 is built from 11 residues. Germline V gene sequence: CDR1 MNHEY, CDR2 SMNVEV (reference sequence). V lost 6 bases to trimming and J lost 2 bases, with 4 bases between them. The CDR3 reads CASRANTEAFF. CDR3 bases: TGTGCCAGCAGGGCAAACACTGAAGCTTTCTTT.

V and J are TRBV5-1 and TRBJ1-2; possible D gene TRBD1, 5 bases. V dropped 0 bases and J dropped 6 bases, with 12 bases sitting between them. Germline V lookup: CDR1 SGHRS, CDR2 YFSETQ. This CDR3 comprises 14 residues. CDR3 in amino acids: CASSLDTGPNGYTF. In DNA form, the CDR3 reads TGCGCCAGCAGCTTGGACACAGGACCGAATGGCTACACCTTC.

The table lists this clone with a count of one. CDR3 nucleotides: TGTGCCAGCAGCCAAGGTCCCCGAGGAACTAGCGGGAACACAGATACGCAGTATTTT. The encoded protein is CASSQGPRGTSGNTDTQYF. The chain has TRBV3-1 (or the pseudogene TRBV3-2) and TRBJ2-3; 10 nucleotides line up with TRBD2. The CDR3 totals 19 residues. J lost 2 bases, V lost 1 base, and 12 bases had no gene match. CDR1 LGHDT and CDR2 YNNKEL come from the germline V gene (reference sequence).

The CDR3, as DNA: TGTGCCTGCTACCCAAATAACACAGATACGCAGTATTTT. This encodes CACYPNNTDTQYF. This rearrangement joins TRBV30 to TRBJ2-3; no reliable D call. The V end was cut by 6 bases, the J end by 2 bases, with 12 bases between. CDR3 length equals 13 residues. From germline, CDR1 is GTSNPN and CDR2 SVGIG (reference sequence).

This chain joins TRBV4-1 and TRBJ1-1; 7 nucleotides agree with TRBD1. The V segment lost 0 bases and the J segment 7 bases; nucleotides outside the gene matches: 11. The CDR3 covers 16 residues. Germline-derived CDR1 and CDR2 are MGHRA and YSYEKL. CDR3 amino acids: CASSQDRTGRPFEAFF. The CDR3 DNA is TGCGCCAGCAGCCAAGACCGGACAGGCCGTCCGTTTGAAGCTTTCTTT.

The genes are TRBV4-3 and TRBJ1-1, with D hard to call. V was shortened by 1 base and J by 5 bases, with 11 bases between the two germline ends. The CDR3 spans 14 residues. Per germline, CDR1 LGHNA and CDR2 YSLEER. The CDR3 region has the DNA TGCGCCAGCAGCCAAGGGGAGTGGGCGACTGAAGCTTTCTTT. It codes for CASSQGEWATEAFF.